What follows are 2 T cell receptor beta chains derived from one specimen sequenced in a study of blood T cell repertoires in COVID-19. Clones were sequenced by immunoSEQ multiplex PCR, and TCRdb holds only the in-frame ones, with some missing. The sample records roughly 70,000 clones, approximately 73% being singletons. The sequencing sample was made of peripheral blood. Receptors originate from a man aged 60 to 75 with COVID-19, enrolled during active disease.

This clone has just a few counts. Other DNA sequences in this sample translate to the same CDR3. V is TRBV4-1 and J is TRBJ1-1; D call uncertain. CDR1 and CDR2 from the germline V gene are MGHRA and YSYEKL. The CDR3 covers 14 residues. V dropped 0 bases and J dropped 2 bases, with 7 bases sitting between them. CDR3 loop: CASSQDLGNTEAFF. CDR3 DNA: TGCGCCAGCAGCCAAGATTTGGGCAACACTGAAGCTTTCTTT.

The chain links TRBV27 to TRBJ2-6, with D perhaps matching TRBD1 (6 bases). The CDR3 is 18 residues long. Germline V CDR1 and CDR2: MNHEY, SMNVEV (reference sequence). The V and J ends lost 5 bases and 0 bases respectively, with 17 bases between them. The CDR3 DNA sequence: TGTGCCAGCAGTCACAGGGTCCCCCTGAACTCTGGGGCCAACGTCCTGACTTTC. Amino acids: CASSHRVPLNSGANVLTF.